The TCR beta chain under discussion was sequenced for a study of technical replicates of blood from a few donors. The CDR3 is 15 amino acids. Trimming took 0 bases from V and 2 from J, leaving 10 bases between them. CDR1 is KGHSH and CDR2 is LQKENI in the germline V gene. The repertoire was sequenced with immunoSEQ multiplex PCR; TCRdb's copy has only in-frame clones and lacks some. In the table there are 15,000 or so clones, about nine tenths of which are singletons. The sequenced sample was PBMCs. The V call is TRBV18, the J call TRBJ1-2; D is perhaps TRBD1 (6 bases). The source of this sequence is a human donor in good health. CDR3 in DNA: TGTGCCAGCTCACCACCGTCAGGACAGAACTATGGCTACACCTTC. It encodes CASSPPSGQNYGYTF.